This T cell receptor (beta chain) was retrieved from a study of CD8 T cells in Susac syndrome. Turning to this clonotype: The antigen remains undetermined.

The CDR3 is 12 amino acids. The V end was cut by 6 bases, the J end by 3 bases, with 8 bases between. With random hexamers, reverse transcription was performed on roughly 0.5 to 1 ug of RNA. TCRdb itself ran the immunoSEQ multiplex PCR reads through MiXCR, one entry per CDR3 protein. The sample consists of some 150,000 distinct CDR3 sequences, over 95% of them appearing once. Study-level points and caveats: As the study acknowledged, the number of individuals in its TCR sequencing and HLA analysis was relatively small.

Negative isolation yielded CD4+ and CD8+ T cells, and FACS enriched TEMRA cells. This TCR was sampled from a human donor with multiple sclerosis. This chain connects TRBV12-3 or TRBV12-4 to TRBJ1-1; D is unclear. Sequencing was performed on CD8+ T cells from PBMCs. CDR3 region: CASRGGYTEAFF. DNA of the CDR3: TGTGCCAGCAGAGGCGGTTACACTGAAGCTTTCTTT.